This T cell receptor beta chain was sequenced in a study of cytomegalovirus exposure and HLA in healthy donors. It was with 60 Vbeta and 13 Jbeta primers that the PCR ran. Measured with immunoSEQ multiplex PCR; TCRdb has only the in-frame clones, and not every one. The sample has 95,000 to 150,000 clones; around 66% are singletons. This clone has only one observation. This receptor was obtained from a man aged 18 to 35 in good health and CMV-seronegative. Sequenced sample: PBMCs.

The CDR3 spells CASSPIGQGWQDGYTF. DNA for the CDR3: TGTGCCAGCTCACCAATAGGACAGGGGTGGCAGGATGGCTACACCTTC. The chain has TRBV18 and TRBJ1-2; 9 bases map to TRBD1. The CDR3 is 16 residues long. Germline CDR1 is KGHSH and CDR2 is LQKENI. V was pared by 2 bases and J by 6 bases, with 10 bases of the junction left unmatched.